Included here is one T cell receptor (beta chain) sequence, with context. Its cognate antigen is unknown. A much larger clone is a single base away; this may be a read error. TCRdb itself ran the RACE reads through MiXCR, one entry per CDR3 protein. Of roughly 40,000 distinct CDR3 sequences in the sample, approximately 11% were seen once. This CDR3 contains 16 residues. The sample comes from a study of human T cells and chemical hapten exposure. Across the whole study: Sensitization involved placing 2% DPC onto a 2 cm by 2 cm region of upper inner arm skin.

General observations from the study: TCRs above 1 in 1000 frequency did not change with DPC sensitization.

The time point: patch test 3, about 24 weeks after DPC sensitization. The treatment denotes: therapeutic diphenylcyclopropenone sensitization with weekly scalp DPC. Unfractionated whole blood yielded the extracted total RNA. Prior to each patch test being applied, blood was drawn. The sequence came from a woman aged 40 to 50 with alopecia areata. Some clones in this sample may be carry-over from other donors' samples. The chain recombines TRBV12-3 or TRBV12-4 with TRBJ1-6; maybe TRBD1 (5 bases). This specimen was whole blood, taken in connection with sensitization to the hapten diphenylcyclopropenone (DPC). The CDR3 region is CTSSFLGGTGNSPLHF. CDR3 in DNA: TGTACCAGCAGTTTTCTTGGTGGAACAGGAAATTCACCCCTCCACTTT.